This T cell receptor beta chain originates from a study of shared clonotypes between healthy human individuals. A word on this clone: The antigen is unknown.

General observations from the study: Shared clonotypes across all four donors exceeded non-shared ones in generation probability.

The CDR3 has 13 amino acids. V gave up 3 bases and J gave up 8 bases, with 11 bases separating them. Germline values: CDR1 MDHEN, CDR2 SYDVKM. Measured with immunoSEQ multiplex PCR; TCRdb has only the in-frame clones, and not every one. Among 550,000 to 700,000 clones listed, 60% to 75% were seen once. The receptor comes from a woman under 40 in good health. Specimen: memory CD4+ T cells sorted from blood. Regarding subset: CD45RA-negative fraction. The chain employs TRBV28 and TRBJ2-1, with D possibly matching TRBD2 (6 bases). CDR3 amino acids: CASSLGGIHEQFF. In DNA, the CDR3 is TGTGCCAGCAGTTTGGGAGGCATCCATGAGCAGTTCTTC.